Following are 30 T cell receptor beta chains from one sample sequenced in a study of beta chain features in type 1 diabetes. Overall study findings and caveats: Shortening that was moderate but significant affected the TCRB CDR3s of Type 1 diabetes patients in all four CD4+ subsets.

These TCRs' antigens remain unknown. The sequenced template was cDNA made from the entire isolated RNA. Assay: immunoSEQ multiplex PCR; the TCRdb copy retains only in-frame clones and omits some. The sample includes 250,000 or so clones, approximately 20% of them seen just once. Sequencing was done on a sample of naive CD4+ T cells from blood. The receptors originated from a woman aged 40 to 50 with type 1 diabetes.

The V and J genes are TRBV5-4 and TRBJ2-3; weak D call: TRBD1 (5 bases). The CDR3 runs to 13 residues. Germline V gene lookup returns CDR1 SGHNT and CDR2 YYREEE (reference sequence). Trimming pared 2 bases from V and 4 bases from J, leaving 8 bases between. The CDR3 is CASSLVGPDTQYF. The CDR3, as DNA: TGTGCCAGCAGCTTAGTGGGGCCAGATACGCAGTATTTT.

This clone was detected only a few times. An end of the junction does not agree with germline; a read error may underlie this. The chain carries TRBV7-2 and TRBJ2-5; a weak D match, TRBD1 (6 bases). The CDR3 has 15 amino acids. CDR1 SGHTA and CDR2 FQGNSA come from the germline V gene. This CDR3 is CASSLGRQGQGTQYF. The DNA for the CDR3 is TGTGCCAGCAGCTTAGGGAGGCAGGGGCAAGGGACCCAGTACTTC.

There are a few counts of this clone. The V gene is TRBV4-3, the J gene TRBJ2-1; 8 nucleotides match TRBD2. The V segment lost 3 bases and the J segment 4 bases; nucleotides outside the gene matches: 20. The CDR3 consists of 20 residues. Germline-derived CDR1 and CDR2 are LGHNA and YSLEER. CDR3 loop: CASSQAGTSWSWRPYNEQFF. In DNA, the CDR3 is TGCGCCAGCAGCCAGGCCGGGACTAGTTGGAGTTGGAGACCTTACAATGAGCAGTTCTTC.

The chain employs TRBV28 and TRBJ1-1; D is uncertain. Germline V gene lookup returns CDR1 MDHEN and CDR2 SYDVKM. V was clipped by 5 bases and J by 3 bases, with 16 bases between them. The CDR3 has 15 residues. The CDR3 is CASSVGGRRDTEAFF. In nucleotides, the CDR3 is TGTGCCAGCAGTGTGGGAGGACGGAGGGACACTGAAGCTTTCTTT.

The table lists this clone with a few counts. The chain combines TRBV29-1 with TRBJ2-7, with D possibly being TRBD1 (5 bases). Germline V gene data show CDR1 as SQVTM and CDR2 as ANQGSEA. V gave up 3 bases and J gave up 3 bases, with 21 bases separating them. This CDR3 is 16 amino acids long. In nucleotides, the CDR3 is TGCAGCGTTGATAGTCATAAGCAGGGTAACTTCTACGAGCAGTACTTC. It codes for CSVDSHKQGNFYEQYF.

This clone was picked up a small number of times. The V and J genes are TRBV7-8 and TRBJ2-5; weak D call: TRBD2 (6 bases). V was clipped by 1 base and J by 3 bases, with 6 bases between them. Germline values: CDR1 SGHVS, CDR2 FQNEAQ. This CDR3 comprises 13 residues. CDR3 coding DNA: TGTGCCAGCAGCTTAGGGGAGGAAGAGACCCAGTACTTC. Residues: CASSLGEEETQYF.

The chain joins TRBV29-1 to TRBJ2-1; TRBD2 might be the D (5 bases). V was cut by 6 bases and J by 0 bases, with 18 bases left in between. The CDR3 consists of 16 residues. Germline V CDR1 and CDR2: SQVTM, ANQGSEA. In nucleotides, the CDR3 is TGCAGCGTGAATTTTCGGACTGCTAGCTCCTACAATGAGCAGTTCTTC. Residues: CSVNFRTASSYNEQFF.

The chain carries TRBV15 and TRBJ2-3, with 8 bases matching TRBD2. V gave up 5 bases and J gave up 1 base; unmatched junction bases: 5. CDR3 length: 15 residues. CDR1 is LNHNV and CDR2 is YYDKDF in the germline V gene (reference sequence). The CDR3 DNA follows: TGTGCCACCAGCGACGGGGGGGGAGGCACAGATACGCAGTATTTT. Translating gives CATSDGGGGTDTQYF.

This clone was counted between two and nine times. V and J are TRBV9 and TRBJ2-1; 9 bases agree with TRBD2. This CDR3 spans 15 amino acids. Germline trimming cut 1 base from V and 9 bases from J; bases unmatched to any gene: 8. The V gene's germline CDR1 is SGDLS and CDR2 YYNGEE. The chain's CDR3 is CASSVNIAGVGEQFF. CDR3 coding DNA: TGTGCCAGCAGCGTAAATATAGCGGGAGTTGGTGAGCAGTTCTTC.

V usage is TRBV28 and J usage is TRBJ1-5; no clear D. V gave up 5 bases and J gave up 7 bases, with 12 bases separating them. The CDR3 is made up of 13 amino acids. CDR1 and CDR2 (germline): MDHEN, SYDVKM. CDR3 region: CASSPNGGQPQHF. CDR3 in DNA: TGTGCCAGCAGTCCCAATGGAGGGCAGCCCCAGCATTTT.

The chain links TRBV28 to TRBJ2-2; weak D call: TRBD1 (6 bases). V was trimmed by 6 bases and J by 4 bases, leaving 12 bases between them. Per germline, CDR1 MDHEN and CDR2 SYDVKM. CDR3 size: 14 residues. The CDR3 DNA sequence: TGTGCCAGCAGAATCAGGGGTCCCACCGGGGAGCTGTTTTTT. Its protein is CASRIRGPTGELFF.

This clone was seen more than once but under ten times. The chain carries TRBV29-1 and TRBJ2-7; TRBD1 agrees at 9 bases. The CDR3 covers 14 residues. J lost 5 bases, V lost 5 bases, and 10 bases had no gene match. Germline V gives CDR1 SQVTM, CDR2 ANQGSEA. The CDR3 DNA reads TGCAGCGTTACTCGGGACAGGGTCCAAAACGAGCAGTACTTC. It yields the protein CSVTRDRVQNEQYF.

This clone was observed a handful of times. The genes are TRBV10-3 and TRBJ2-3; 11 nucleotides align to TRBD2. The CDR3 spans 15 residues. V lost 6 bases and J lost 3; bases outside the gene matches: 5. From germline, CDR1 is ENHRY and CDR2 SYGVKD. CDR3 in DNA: TGTGCCATCAGGCTCGGGACTAGCGGAACAGATACGCAGTATTTT. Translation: CAIRLGTSGTDTQYF.

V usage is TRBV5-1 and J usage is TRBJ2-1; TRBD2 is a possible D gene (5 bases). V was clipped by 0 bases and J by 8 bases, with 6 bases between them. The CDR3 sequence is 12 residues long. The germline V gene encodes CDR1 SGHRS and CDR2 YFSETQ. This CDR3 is CASSLVSDEQFF. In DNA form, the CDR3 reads TGCGCCAGCAGCTTGGTTAGCGATGAGCAGTTCTTC.

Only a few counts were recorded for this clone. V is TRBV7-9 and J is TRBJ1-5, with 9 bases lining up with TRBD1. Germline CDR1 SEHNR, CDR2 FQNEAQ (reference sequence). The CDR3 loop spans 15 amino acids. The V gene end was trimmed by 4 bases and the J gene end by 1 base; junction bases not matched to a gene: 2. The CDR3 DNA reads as TGTGCCAGCAGCTACGACAGGGGGAGCAATCAGCCCCAGCATTTT. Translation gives CASSYDRGSNQPQHF.

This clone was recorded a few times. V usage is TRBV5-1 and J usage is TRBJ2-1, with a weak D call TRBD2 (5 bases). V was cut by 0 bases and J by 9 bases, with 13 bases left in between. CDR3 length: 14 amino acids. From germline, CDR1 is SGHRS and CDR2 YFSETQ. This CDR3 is CASSLAFEGTEQFF. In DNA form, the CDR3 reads TGCGCCAGCAGCTTGGCCTTCGAGGGTACTGAGCAGTTCTTC.

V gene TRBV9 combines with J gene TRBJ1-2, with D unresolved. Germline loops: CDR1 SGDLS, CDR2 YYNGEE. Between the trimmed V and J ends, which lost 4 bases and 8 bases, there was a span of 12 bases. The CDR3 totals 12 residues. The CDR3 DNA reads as TGTGCCAGCAGCTCTCAGGAGGGAGGCTACACCTTC. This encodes CASSSQEGGYTF.

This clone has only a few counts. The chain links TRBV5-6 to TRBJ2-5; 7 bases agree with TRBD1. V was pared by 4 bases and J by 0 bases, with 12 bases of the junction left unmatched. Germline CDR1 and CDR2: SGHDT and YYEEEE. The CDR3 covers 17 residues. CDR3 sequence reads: CASSNSRTGPYQETQYF. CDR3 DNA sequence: TGTGCCAGCAGCAACTCTCGGACAGGACCGTACCAAGAGACCCAGTACTTC.

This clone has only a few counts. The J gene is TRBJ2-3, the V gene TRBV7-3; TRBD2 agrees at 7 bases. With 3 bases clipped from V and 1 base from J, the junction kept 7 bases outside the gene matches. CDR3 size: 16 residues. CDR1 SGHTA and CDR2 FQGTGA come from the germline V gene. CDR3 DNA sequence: TGTGCCAGCAGCTTCGGTGCGGGGAGGGGCACAGATACGCAGTATTTT. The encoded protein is CASSFGAGRGTDTQYF.

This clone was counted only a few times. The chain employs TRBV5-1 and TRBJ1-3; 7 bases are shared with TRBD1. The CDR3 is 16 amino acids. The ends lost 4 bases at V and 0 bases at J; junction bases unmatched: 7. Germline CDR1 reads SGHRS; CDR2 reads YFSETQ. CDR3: CASSPGQANSGNTIYF. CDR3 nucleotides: TGCGCCAGCAGCCCAGGACAGGCGAACTCTGGAAACACCATATATTTT.

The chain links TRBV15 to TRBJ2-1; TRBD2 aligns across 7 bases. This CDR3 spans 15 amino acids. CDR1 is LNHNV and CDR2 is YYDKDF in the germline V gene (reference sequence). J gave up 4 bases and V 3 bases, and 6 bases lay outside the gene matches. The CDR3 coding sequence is TGTGCCACCAGCAGGTCTAGCGGCAGTTACAATGAGCAGTTCTTC. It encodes CATSRSSGSYNEQFF.

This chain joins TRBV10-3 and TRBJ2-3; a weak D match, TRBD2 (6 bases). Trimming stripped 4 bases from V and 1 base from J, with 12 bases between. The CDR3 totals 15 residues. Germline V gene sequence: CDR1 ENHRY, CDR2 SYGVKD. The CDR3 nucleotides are TGTGCCATCAGTGGGGAGGATAGGGGCACAGATACGCAGTATTTT. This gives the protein CAISGEDRGTDTQYF.

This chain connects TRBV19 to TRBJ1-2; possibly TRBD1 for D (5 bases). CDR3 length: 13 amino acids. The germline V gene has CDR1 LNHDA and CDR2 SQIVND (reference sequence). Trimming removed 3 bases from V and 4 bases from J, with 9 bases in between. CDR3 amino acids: CASSMGQTYGYTF. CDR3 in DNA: TGTGCCAGTAGTATGGGGCAAACCTATGGCTACACCTTC. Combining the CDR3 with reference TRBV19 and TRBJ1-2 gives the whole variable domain DGGITQSPKYLFRKEGQNVTLSCEQNLNHDAMYWYRQDPGQGLRLIYYSQIVNDFQKGDIAEGYSVSREKKESFPLTVTSAQKNPTAFYLCASSMGQTYGYTFGSGTRLTVV.

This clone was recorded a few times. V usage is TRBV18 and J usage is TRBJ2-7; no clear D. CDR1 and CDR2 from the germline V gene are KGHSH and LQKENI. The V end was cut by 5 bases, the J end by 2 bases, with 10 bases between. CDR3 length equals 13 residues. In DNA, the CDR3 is TGTGCCAGCTCAGATACTGGTCCCTACGAGCAGTACTTC. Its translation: CASSDTGPYEQYF. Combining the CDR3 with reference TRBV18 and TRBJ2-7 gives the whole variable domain NAGVMQNPRHLVRRRGQEARLRCSPMKGHSHVYWYRQLPEEGLKFMVYLQKENIIDESGMPKERFSAEFPKEGPSILRIQQVVRGDSAAYFCASSDTGPYEQYFGPGTRLTVT.

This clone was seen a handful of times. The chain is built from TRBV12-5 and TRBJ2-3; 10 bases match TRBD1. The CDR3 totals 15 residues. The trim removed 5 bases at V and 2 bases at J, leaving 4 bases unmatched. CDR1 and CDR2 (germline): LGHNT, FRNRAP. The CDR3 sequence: CASGTGTGDTDTQYF. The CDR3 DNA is TGTGCTAGTGGTACCGGGACAGGGGACACAGATACGCAGTATTTT. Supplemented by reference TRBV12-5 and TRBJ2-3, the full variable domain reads DARVTQTPRHKVTEMGQEVTMRCQPILGHNTVFWYRQTMMQGLELLAYFRNRAPLDDSGMPKDRFSAEMPDATLATLKIQPSEPRDSAVYFCASGTGTGDTDTQYFGPGTRLTVL.

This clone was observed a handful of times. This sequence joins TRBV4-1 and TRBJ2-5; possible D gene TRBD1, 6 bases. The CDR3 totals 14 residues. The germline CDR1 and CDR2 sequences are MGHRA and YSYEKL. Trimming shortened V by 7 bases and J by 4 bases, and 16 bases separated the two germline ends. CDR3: CASTVQGLGETQYF. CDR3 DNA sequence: TGCGCCAGCACAGTACAGGGATTGGGAGAGACCCAGTACTTC.

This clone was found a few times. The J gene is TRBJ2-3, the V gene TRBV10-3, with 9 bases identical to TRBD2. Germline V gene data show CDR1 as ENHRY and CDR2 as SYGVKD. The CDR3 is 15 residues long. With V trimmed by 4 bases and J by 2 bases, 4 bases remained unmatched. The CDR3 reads CAISVSGGYTDTQYF. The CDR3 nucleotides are TGTGCCATCAGTGTTAGCGGGGGATACACAGATACGCAGTATTTT.

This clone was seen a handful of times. The CDR3 DNA reads as TGTGCCAGCAGCCAAGGACTAGCGGGGGGCCAAGAGACCCAGTACTTC. This codes for CASSQGLAGGQETQYF. V usage is TRBV27 and J usage is TRBJ2-5; 14 bases map to TRBD2. V lost 6 bases and J lost 1; bases outside the gene matches: 4. The CDR3 has 16 residues. Germline values: CDR1 MNHEY, CDR2 SMNVEV (reference sequence).

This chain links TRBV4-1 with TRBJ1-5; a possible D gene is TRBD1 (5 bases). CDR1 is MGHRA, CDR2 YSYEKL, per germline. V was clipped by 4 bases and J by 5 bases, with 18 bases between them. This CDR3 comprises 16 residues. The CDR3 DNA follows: TGCGCCAGCAGCCGGGGGGTGAATTCGGGGGATCAGCCCCAGCATTTT. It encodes CASSRGVNSGDQPQHF.

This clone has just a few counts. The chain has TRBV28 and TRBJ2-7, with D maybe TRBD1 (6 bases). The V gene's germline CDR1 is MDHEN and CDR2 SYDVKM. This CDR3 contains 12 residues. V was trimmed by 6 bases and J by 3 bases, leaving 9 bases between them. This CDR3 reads CASSGQIYEQYF. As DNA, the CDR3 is TGTGCCAGCAGCGGACAGATCTACGAGCAGTACTTC. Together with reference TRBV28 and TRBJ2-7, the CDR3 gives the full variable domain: DVKVTQSSRYLVKRTGEKVFLECVQDMDHENMFWYRQDPGLGLRLIYFSYDVKMKEKGDIPEGYSVSREKKERFSLILESASTNQTSMYLCASSGQIYEQYFGPGTRLTVT.